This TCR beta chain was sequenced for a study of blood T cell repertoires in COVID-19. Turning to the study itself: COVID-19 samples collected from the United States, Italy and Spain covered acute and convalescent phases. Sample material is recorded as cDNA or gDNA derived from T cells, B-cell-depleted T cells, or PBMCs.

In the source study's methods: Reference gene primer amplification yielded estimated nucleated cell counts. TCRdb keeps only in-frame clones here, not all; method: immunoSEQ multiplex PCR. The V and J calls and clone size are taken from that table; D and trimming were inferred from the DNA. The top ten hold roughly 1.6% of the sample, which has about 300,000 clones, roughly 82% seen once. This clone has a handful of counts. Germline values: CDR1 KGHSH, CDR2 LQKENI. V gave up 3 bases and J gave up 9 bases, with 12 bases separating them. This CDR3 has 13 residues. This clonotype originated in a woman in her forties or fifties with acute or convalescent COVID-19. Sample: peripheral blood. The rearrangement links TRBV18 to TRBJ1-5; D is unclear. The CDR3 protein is CASSPVAAPPQHF. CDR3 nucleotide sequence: TGTGCCAGCTCACCGGTCGCGGCACCGCCCCAGCATTTT.